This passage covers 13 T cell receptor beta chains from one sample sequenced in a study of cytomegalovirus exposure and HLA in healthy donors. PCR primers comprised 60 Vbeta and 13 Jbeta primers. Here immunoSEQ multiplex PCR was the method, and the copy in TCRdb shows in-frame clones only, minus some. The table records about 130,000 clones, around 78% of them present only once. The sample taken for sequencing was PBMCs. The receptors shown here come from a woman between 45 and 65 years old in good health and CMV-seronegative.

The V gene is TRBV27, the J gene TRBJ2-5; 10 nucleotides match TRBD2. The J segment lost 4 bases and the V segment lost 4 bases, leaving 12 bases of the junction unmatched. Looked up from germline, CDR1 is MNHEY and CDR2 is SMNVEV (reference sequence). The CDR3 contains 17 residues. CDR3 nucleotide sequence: TGTGCCAGCAGTTCCCCAGTTAAAGCGGGAGGGGGAGAGACCCAGTACTTC. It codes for CASSSPVKAGGGETQYF.

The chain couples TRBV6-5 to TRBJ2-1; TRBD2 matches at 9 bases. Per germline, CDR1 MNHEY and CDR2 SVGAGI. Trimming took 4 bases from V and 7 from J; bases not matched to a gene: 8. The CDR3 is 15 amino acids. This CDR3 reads CASSSTGTSRNEQFF. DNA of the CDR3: TGTGCCAGCAGTTCAACCGGGACTAGCAGAAATGAGCAGTTCTTC.

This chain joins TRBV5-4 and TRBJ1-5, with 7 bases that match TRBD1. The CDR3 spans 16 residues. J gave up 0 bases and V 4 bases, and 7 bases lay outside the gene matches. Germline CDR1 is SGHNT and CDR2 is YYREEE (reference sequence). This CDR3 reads CASSITGTVSNQPQHF. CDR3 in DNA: TGTGCCAGCAGCATTACCGGGACAGTTAGCAATCAGCCCCAGCATTTT.

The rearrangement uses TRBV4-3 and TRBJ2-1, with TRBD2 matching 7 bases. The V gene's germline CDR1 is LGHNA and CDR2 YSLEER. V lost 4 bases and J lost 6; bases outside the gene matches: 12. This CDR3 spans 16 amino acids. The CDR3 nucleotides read TGCGCCAGCAGCCGGAATACAGGACTAGTCCGCAATGAGCAGTTCTTC. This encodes CASSRNTGLVRNEQFF.

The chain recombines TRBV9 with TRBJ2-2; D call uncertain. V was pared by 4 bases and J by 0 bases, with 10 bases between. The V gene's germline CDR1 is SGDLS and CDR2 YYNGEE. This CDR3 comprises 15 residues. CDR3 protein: CASSLDTANTGELFF. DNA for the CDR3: TGTGCCAGCAGCCTAGACACAGCGAACACCGGGGAGCTGTTTTTT.

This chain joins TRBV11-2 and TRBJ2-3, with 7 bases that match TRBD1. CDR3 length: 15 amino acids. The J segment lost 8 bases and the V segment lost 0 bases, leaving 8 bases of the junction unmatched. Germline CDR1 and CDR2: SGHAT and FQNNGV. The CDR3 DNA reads TGTGCCAGCAGCTTAGATCGACAGGGATCCGGTACGCAGTATTTT. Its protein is CASSLDRQGSGTQYF. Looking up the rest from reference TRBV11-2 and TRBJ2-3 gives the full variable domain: EAGVAQSPRYKIIEKRQSVAFWCNPISGHATLYWYQQILGQGPKLLIQFQNNGVVDDSQLPKDRFSAERLKGVDSTLKIQPAKLEDSAVYLCASSLDRQGSGTQYFGPGTRLTVL.

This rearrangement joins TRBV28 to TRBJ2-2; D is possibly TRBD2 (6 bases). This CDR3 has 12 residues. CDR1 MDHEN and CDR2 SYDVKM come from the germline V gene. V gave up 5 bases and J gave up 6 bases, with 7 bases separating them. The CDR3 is CASSAGSGELFF. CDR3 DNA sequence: TGTGCCAGCAGTGCGGGGTCCGGGGAGCTGTTTTTT.

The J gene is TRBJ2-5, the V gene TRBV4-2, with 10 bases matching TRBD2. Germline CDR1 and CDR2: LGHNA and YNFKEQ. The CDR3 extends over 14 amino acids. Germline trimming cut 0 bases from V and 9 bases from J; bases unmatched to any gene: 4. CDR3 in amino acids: CASSQEAGGEAQYF. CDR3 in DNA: TGTGCCAGCAGCCAAGAAGCGGGAGGGGAGGCCCAGTACTTC.

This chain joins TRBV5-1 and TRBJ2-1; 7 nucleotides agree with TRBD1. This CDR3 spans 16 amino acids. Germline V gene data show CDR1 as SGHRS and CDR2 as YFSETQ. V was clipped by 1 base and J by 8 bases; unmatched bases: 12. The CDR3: CASSLPGQRGQDEQFF. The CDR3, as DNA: TGCGCCAGCAGCTTGCCGGGACAGAGGGGCCAAGATGAGCAGTTCTTC.

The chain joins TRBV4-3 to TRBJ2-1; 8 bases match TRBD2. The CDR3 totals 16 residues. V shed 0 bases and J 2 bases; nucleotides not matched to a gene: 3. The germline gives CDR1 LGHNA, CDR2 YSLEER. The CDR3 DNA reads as TGCGCCAGCAGCCAAGACGGGGGGGCAACCTACAATGAGCAGTTCTTC. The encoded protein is CASSQDGGATYNEQFF.

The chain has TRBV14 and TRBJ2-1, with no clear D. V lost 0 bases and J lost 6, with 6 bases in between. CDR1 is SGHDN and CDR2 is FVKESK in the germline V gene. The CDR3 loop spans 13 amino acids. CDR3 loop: CASSQDIANEQFF. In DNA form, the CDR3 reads TGTGCCAGCAGCCAAGATATAGCCAATGAGCAGTTCTTC.

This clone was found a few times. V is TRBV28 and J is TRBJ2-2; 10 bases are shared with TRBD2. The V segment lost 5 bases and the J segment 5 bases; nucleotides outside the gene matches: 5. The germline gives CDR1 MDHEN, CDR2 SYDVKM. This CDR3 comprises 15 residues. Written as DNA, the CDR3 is TGTGCCAGCAGTCAGAGCGGGAGGGTAACCGGGGAGCTGTTTTTT. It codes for CASSQSGRVTGELFF.

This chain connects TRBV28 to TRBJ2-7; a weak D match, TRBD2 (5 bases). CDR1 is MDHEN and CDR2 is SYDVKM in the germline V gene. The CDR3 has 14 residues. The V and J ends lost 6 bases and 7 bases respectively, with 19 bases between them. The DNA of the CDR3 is TGTGCCAGCAGCACGGACGGATATTCGGGGGAGCAGTACTTC. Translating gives CASSTDGYSGEQYF.